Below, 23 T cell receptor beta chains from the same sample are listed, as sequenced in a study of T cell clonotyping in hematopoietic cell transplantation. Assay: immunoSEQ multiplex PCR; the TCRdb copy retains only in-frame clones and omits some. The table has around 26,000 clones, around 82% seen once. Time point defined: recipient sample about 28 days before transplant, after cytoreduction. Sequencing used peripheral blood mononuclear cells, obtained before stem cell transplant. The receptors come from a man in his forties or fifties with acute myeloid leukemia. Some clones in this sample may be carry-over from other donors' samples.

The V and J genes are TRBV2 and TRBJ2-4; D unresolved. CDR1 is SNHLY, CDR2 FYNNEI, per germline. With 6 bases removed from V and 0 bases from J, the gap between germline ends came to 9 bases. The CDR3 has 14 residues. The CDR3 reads CASRDPGAKNIQYF. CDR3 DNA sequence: TGTGCCAGCAGGGACCCGGGAGCCAAAAACATTCAGTACTTC.

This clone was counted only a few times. CDR3 bases: TGCGCCAGCAGCCAGTATGAGGTCGTTGGAACCTACGAGCAGTACTTC. Translating it yields CASSQYEVVGTYEQYF. The chain carries TRBV4-1 and TRBJ2-7; D ambiguous. CDR1 MGHRA and CDR2 YSYEKL come from the germline V gene. Trimming pared 3 bases from V and 2 bases from J, leaving 17 bases between. This CDR3 has 16 amino acids.

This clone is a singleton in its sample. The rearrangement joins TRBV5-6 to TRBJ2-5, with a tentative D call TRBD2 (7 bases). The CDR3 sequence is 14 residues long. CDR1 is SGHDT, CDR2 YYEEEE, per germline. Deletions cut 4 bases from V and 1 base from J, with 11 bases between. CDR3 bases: TGTGCCAGCAGCGGGGGGGGGCCCCAAGAGACCCAGTACTTC. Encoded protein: CASSGGGPQETQYF.

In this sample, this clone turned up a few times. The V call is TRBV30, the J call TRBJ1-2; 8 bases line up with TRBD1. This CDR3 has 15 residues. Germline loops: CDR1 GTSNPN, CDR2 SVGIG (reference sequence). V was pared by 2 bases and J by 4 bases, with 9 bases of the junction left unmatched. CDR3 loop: CAWSIRTGRGYGYTF. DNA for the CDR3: TGTGCCTGGAGTATAAGGACAGGGAGGGGCTATGGCTACACCTTC.

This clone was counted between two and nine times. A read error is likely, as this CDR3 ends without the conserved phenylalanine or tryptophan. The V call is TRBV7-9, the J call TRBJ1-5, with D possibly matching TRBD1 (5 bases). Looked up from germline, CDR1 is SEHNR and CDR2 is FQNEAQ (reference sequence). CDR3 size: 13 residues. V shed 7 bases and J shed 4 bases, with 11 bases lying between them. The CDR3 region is CASTSGGNQPQHL. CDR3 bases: TGTGCCAGCACCTCCGGGGGGAATCAGCCCCAGCATCTT.

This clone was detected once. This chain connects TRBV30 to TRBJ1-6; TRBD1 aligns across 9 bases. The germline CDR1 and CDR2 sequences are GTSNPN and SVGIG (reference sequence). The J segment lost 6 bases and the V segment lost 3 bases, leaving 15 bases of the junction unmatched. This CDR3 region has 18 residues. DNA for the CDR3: TGTGCCTGGAGAGGTGGGACAGGGATAGGGGTCCCTAATTCACCCCTCCACTTT. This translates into CAWRGGTGIGVPNSPLHF.

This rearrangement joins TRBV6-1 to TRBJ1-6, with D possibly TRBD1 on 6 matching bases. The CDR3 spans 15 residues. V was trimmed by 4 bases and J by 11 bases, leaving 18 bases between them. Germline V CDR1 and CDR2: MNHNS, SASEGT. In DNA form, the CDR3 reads TGTGCCAGCAGTGCCGAACAGGGAGGATTGACACCCCTCCACTTT. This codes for CASSAEQGGLTPLHF.

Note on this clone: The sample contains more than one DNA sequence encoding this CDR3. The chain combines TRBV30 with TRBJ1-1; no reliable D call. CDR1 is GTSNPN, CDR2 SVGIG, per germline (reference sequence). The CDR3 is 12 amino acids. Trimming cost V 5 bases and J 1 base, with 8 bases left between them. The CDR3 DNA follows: TGTGCCTGGGGTGCCGGGAACACTGAAGCTTTCTTT. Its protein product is CAWGAGNTEAFF.

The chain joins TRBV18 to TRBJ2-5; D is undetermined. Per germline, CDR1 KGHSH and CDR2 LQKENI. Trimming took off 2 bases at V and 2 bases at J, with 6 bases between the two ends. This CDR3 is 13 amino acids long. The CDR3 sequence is CASSPNTQETQYF. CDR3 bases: TGTGCCAGCTCACCAAATACTCAAGAGACCCAGTACTTC.

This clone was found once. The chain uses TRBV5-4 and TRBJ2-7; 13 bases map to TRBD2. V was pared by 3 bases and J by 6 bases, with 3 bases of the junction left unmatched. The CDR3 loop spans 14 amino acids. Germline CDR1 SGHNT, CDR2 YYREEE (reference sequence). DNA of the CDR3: TGTGCCAGCAGCTGGACTAGCGGGAGCTCCGAGCAGTACTTC. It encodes CASSWTSGSSEQYF.

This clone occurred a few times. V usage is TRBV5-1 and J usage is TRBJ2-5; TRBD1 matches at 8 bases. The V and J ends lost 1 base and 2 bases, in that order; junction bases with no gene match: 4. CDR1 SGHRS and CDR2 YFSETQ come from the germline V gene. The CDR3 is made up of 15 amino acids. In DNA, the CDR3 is TGCGCCAGCAGCTTGATTGGGGACAGGCAAGAGACCCAGTACTTC. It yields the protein CASSLIGDRQETQYF.

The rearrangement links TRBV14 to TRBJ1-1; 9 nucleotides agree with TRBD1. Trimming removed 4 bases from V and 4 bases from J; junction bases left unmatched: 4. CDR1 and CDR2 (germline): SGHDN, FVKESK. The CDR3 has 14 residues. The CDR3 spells CASSLGQGFTEAFF. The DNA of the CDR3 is TGTGCCAGCAGCCTCGGACAGGGGTTCACTGAAGCTTTCTTT.

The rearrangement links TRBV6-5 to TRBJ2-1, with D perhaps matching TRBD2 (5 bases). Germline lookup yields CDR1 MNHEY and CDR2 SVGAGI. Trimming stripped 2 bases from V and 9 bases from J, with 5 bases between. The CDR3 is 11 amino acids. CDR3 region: CASSYRGEQFF. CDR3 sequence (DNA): TGTGCCAGCAGTTACCGGGGTGAGCAGTTCTTC.

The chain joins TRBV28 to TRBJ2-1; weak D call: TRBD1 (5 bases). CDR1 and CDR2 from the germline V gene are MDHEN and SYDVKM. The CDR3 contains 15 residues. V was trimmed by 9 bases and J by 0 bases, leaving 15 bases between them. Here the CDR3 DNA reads TGTGCCAGTACCTTAGGGGTTAGCTCCTACAATGAGCAGTTCTTC. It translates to CASTLGVSSYNEQFF.

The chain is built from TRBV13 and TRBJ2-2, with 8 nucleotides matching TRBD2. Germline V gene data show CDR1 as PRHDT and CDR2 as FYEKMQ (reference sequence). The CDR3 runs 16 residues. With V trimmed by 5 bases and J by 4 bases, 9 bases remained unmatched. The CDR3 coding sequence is TGTGCCAGCAGCGCAACCGGGGCGGGAGGCACCGGGGAGCTGTTTTTT. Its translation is CASSATGAGGTGELFF.

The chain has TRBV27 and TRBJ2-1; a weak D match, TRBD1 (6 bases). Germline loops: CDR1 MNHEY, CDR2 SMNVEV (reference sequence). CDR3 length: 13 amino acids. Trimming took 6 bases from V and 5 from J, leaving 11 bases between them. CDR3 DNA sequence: TGTGCCAGCAGGGGGGACACTAACAATGAGCAGTTCTTC. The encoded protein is CASRGDTNNEQFF.

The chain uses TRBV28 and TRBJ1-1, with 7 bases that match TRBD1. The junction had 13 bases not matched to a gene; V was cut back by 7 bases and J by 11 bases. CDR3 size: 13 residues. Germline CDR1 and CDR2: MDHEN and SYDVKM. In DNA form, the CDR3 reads TGTGCCAGCAAAACAGGGGTGAGATTGGAGGCTTTCTTT. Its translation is CASKTGVRLEAFF.

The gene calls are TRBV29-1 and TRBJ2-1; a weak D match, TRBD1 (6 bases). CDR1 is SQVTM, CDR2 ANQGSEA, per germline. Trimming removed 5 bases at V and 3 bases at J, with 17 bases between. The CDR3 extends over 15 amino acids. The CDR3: CSVPSGTFSYNEQFF. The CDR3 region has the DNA TGCAGCGTTCCCTCCGGGACATTTAGCTACAATGAGCAGTTCTTC.

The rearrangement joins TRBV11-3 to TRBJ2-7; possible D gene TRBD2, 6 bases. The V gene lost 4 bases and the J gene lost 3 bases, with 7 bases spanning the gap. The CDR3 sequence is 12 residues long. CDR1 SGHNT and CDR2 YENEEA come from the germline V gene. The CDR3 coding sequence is TGTGCCAGCAGCTGGCGGGGCTACGAGCAGTACTTC. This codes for CASSWRGYEQYF.

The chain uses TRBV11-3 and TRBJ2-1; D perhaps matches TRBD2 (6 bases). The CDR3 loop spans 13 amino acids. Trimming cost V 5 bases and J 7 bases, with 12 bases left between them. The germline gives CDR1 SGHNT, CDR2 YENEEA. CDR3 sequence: CASSPRETNEQFF. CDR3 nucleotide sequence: TGTGCCAGCAGCCCCCGGGAGACTAATGAGCAGTTCTTC.

This chain's CDR3 is CASSYTGLTDTQYF. The CDR3 region has the DNA TGTGCCAGCAGTTACACGGGGCTCACAGATACGCAGTATTTT. V usage is TRBV6-6 and J usage is TRBJ2-3; D may correspond to TRBD1 or TRBD2 (5 bases each). Germline CDR1 is MNHNY and CDR2 is SVGAGI (reference sequence). The V end lost 2 bases, the J end lost 2 bases, and 8 bases lay between the germline ends. There are 14 residues in the CDR3.

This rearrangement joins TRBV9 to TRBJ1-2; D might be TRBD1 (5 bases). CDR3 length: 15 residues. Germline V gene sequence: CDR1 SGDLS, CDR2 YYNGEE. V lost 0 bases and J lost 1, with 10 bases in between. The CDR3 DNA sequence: TGTGCCAGCAGCGTAGACCGGGACCATAACTATGGCTACACCTTC. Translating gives CASSVDRDHNYGYTF.

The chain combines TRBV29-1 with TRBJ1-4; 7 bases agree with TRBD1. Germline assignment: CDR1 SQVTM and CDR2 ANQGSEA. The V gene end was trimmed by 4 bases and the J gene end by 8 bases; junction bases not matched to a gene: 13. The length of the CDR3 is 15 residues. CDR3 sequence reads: CSVAMAAGGGEKLFF. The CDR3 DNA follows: TGCAGCGTTGCAATGGCGGCAGGGGGAGGGGAAAAACTGTTTTTT.